Below, 30 T cell receptor beta chains from the same sample are listed, as sequenced in a study of OX40 agonist ivuxolimab in advanced cancers. The protocol was immunoSEQ multiplex PCR, while the TCRdb copy is restricted to in-frame clones and leaves out a portion. The sample holds under 95,000 clones, about 82% seen once. The sample in question was CD4+ or CD8+ T cells sorted from blood, obtained in a trial of the OX40 agonist ivuxolimab. All receptors derive from an adult with an advanced solid tumor such as melanoma, head and neck, liver or kidney cancer.

In this sample, this clone turned up once. This sequence joins TRBV6-6 and TRBJ1-4; the D is unclear. Germline assignment: CDR1 MNHNY and CDR2 SVGAGI (reference sequence). The CDR3 has 13 residues. Trimming removed 7 bases at V and 3 bases at J, with 9 bases between. CDR3 loop: CASTGRANEKLFF. In DNA, the CDR3 is TGTGCCAGCACTGGGCGGGCTAATGAAAAACTGTTTTTT.

The chain couples TRBV11-2 to TRBJ2-7; 9 bases are shared with TRBD1. V shed 5 bases and J 4 bases; nucleotides not matched to a gene: 9. Germline V gene sequence: CDR1 SGHAT, CDR2 FQNNGV. The CDR3 extends over 15 amino acids. The CDR3 sequence: CASSPFGQGIYEQYF. CDR3 bases: TGTGCCAGCAGCCCCTTCGGACAGGGGATTTACGAGCAGTACTTC.

CDR3: CASTETGSGNTIYF. The CDR3 coding sequence is TGTGCCAGCACCGAGACAGGGAGTGGAAACACCATATATTTT. This rearrangement joins TRBV13 to TRBJ1-3; 7 bases match TRBD1. The ends lost 7 bases at V and 3 bases at J; junction bases unmatched: 6. The germline V gene encodes CDR1 PRHDT and CDR2 FYEKMQ (reference sequence). CDR3 length: 14 amino acids.

The gene calls are TRBV30 and TRBJ1-6, with D tentatively TRBD1 (5 bases). Germline-derived CDR1 and CDR2 are GTSNPN and SVGIG (reference sequence). Trimming shortened V by 2 bases and J by 5 bases, and 16 bases separated the two germline ends. The CDR3 is 16 residues long. CDR3 nucleotide sequence: TGTGCCTGGAGTAGAGCAGGGTGGGATGATAATTCACCCCTCCACTTT. It yields the protein CAWSRAGWDDNSPLHF.

V usage is TRBV29-1 and J usage is TRBJ2-1; D may be TRBD2 (6 bases). The CDR3 runs 15 residues. Trimming stripped 5 bases from V and 3 bases from J, with 17 bases between. Germline values: CDR1 SQVTM, CDR2 ANQGSEA. The CDR3 DNA reads TGCAGCGTTCGATCGACGGGAGACCTCTACAATGAGCAGTTCTTC. It specifies CSVRSTGDLYNEQFF.

The rearrangement joins TRBV7-9 to TRBJ2-2, with D possibly being TRBD1 (8 bases). The CDR3 runs to 15 residues. Germline assignment: CDR1 SEHNR and CDR2 FQNEAQ (reference sequence). The V end lost 7 bases, the J end lost 4 bases, and 16 bases lay between the germline ends. The CDR3 bases are TGTGCCAGCACATCAAACAGGGGGGGCACCGGGGAGCTGTTTTTT. Its translation is CASTSNRGGTGELFF.

This clone was detected once. V is TRBV7-2 and J is TRBJ2-5; 8 bases align to TRBD2. There are 16 residues in the CDR3. Germline values: CDR1 SGHTA, CDR2 FQGNSA. The V and J ends lost 3 bases and 1 base, in that order; junction bases with no gene match: 7. The CDR3 reads CASSFMGSGVQETQYF. The CDR3 bases are TGTGCCAGCAGCTTTATGGGTAGCGGGGTCCAAGAGACCCAGTACTTC.

The J gene is TRBJ2-2, the V gene TRBV18; D possibly uses TRBD1 or TRBD2 (6 bases each). From germline, CDR1 is KGHSH and CDR2 LQKENI. There are 17 residues in the CDR3. V lost 4 bases and J 5 bases, leaving 20 bases between the germline ends. Written as DNA, the CDR3 is TGTGCCAGCTCACTACGAACAGGGAAGGAGGGAACCGGGGAGCTGTTTTTT. Translating it yields CASSLRTGKEGTGELFF. Filled out from reference TRBV18 and TRBJ2-2, the complete variable domain reads NAGVMQNPRHLVRRRGQEARLRCSPMKGHSHVYWYRQLPEEGLKFMVYLQKENIIDESGMPKERFSAEFPKEGPSILRIQQVVRGDSAAYFCASSLRTGKEGTGELFFGEGSRLTVL.

The V call is TRBV7-8, the J call TRBJ2-5; 7 bases fit TRBD1. The end of the DNA is better explained by TRBJ2-7, so the J call may be wrong. CDR1 is SGHVS, CDR2 FQNEAQ, per germline. The CDR3 has 14 amino acids. CDR3 amino acids: CASSFTGTAYEQYF. The CDR3 DNA is TGTGCCAGCAGCTTTACCGGGACAGCATACGAGCAGTACTTC.

The V call is TRBV7-2, the J call TRBJ2-3; 9 positions agree with TRBD2. The CDR3 has 16 amino acids. V lost 6 bases and J lost 3; bases outside the gene matches: 10. Germline lookup yields CDR1 SGHTA and CDR2 FQGNSA. CDR3 nucleotide sequence: TGTGCCAGCAGGGTGACTAGCGGAGGAGGGACAGATACGCAGTATTTT. Protein: CASRVTSGGGTDTQYF.

This clone occurred once. The chain couples TRBV19 to TRBJ1-3, with D unclear. Trimming removed 6 bases from V and 2 bases from J, with 11 bases in between. CDR1 and CDR2 from the germline V gene are LNHDA and SQIVND (reference sequence). This CDR3 has 14 residues. In DNA, the CDR3 is TGTGCCAGTAGGAGAGAGACTGCTGGAAACACCATATATTTT. As protein: CASRRETAGNTIYF.

CDR3 in DNA: TGTGCCAGCAGCTACAGGGAGGGCTACGAGCAGTACTTC. As protein: CASSYREGYEQYF. This rearrangement joins TRBV7-2 to TRBJ2-7; maybe TRBD2 (7 bases). CDR1 and CDR2 from the germline V gene are SGHTA and FQGNSA. Trimming removed 4 bases at V and 3 bases at J, with 10 bases between. The CDR3 has 13 amino acids.

CDR3 region: CASSPLGPTGRGTEAFF. CDR3 DNA: TGTGCCAGCTCACCACTGGGCCCCACAGGGAGAGGAACTGAAGCTTTCTTT. The chain couples TRBV18 to TRBJ1-1, with a tentative D call TRBD1 (6 bases). The V gene lost 1 base and the J gene lost 5 bases, with 20 bases spanning the gap. The CDR3 consists of 17 residues. The germline V gene encodes CDR1 KGHSH and CDR2 LQKENI.

The chain joins TRBV7-6 to TRBJ2-3, with D perhaps matching TRBD2 (7 bases). V shed 1 base and J shed 4 bases, with 12 bases lying between them. CDR1 is SGHVS, CDR2 FNYEAQ, per germline. The CDR3 contains 15 residues. The CDR3 sequence is CASSLDGGPPDTQYF. The CDR3 DNA follows: TGTGCCAGCAGCTTAGACGGGGGGCCACCAGATACGCAGTATTTT.

The rearrangement joins TRBV19 to TRBJ2-2; the D gene is possibly TRBD1 (6 bases). This CDR3 contains 16 residues. The V gene's germline CDR1 is LNHDA and CDR2 SQIVND (reference sequence). Deletions cut 1 base from V and 4 bases from J, with 13 bases between. The CDR3 nucleotides read TGTGCCAGTAGTATAGTCGCAGGGGCGACCACCGGGGAGCTGTTTTTT. Its translation: CASSIVAGATTGELFF.

V and J are TRBV19 and TRBJ2-2; 10 bases are a match to TRBD2. The length of the CDR3 is 18 residues. The germline V gene has CDR1 LNHDA and CDR2 SQIVND (reference sequence). J lost 6 bases, V lost 1 base, and 11 bases had no gene match. The CDR3 DNA reads as TGTGCCAGTAGTATAGTTGGGGCTAGCGGGGGTCGTGCCGGGGAGCTGTTTTTT. Amino acid sequence: CASSIVGASGGRAGELFF.

The CDR3 DNA is TGTGCCAGTACCCCAGCCGGAGGCTATGGCTACACCTTC. Translating it yields CASTPAGGYGYTF. V usage is TRBV19 and J usage is TRBJ1-2; unclear D gene. The V gene lost 7 bases and the J gene lost 4 bases, with 13 bases spanning the gap. The CDR3 extends over 13 amino acids. Germline CDR1 LNHDA, CDR2 SQIVND (reference sequence).

This rearrangement joins TRBV6-6 to TRBJ2-7; 9 bases line up with TRBD2. The V gene end was trimmed by 6 bases and the J gene end by 4 bases; junction bases not matched to a gene: 10. Germline assignment: CDR1 MNHNY and CDR2 SVGAGI (reference sequence). The CDR3 is 15 amino acids. The CDR3 DNA sequence: TGTGCCAGCAGCTACAGTCTAGCGGGGTCATACGAGCAGTACTTC. It is translated as CASSYSLAGSYEQYF.

Only a few counts were recorded for this clone. This chain links TRBV6-1 with TRBJ2-1; 8 nucleotides align to TRBD1. The CDR3 sequence is 14 residues long. Looked up from germline, CDR1 is MNHNS and CDR2 is SASEGT. Germline trimming cut 11 bases from V and 7 bases from J; bases unmatched to any gene: 13. CDR3 sequence (DNA): TGTGCCGGGAAACCTCAGGGGGCTATGAATGAGCAGTTCTTC. Protein: CAGKPQGAMNEQFF.

CDR3 sequence: CASSEFLAGGGKTQYF. The CDR3 DNA sequence: TGCGCCAGCAGTGAGTTTCTAGCGGGGGGTGGAAAGACCCAGTACTTC. This rearrangement joins TRBV10-2 to TRBJ2-5, with TRBD2 matching over 11 bases. This CDR3 is built from 16 residues. CDR1 and CDR2 (germline): WSHSY, SAAADI. Unmatched junction bases numbered 7, after V lost 1 base and J lost 6 bases.

V usage is TRBV19 and J usage is TRBJ2-3; the match to TRBD2 covers 14 bases. Trimming cost V 1 base and J 6 bases; bases outside gene matches: 6. The CDR3 is made up of 17 amino acids. CDR1 and CDR2 from the germline V gene are LNHDA and SQIVND (reference sequence). In DNA, the CDR3 is TGTGCCAGTAGTATAGGTGGACTAGCGGGAGGAGTGGATACGCAGTATTTT. Its protein product is CASSIGGLAGGVDTQYF.

The rearrangement uses TRBV19 and TRBJ1-3, with D unresolved. CDR1 is LNHDA, CDR2 SQIVND, per germline (reference sequence). V lost 5 bases, J lost 3 bases, and 17 bases lay in between. This CDR3 has 16 residues. The CDR3 spells CASSLPGSIGGNTIYF. CDR3 bases: TGTGCCAGTAGTCTCCCAGGCAGCATAGGTGGAAACACCATATATTTT.

The rearrangement joins TRBV7-9 to TRBJ2-3; the D is unclear. CDR1 and CDR2 from the germline V gene are SEHNR and FQNEAQ (reference sequence). The CDR3 extends over 15 amino acids. The germline V and J ends were trimmed by 1 base and 1 base, with 9 bases remaining between them. The CDR3 coding sequence is TGTGCCAGCAGCTTAGTTCAAACGGGCACAGATACGCAGTATTTT. This translates into CASSLVQTGTDTQYF. Filled out from reference TRBV7-9 and TRBJ2-3, the complete variable domain reads DTGVSQNPRHKITKRGQNVTFRCDPISEHNRLYWYRQTLGQGPEFLTYFQNEAQLEKSRLLSDRFSAERPKGSFSTLEIQRTEQGDSAMYLCASSLVQTGTDTQYFGPGTRLTVL.

The rearrangement uses TRBV11-2 and TRBJ2-1; the D gene is possibly TRBD2 (6 bases). Germline V gives CDR1 SGHAT, CDR2 FQNNGV. Trimming removed 5 bases from V and 4 bases from J, with 18 bases in between. The CDR3 has 16 residues. CDR3 in amino acids: CASSRFRGGVYNEQFF. CDR3 in DNA: TGTGCCAGCAGCCGCTTTCGCGGCGGGGTTTACAATGAGCAGTTCTTC.

This clone was recorded once. CDR3 in amino acids: CASSEGWGDTIYF. In DNA form, the CDR3 reads TGTGCCAGCAGTGAAGGTTGGGGGGACACCATATATTTT. The chain links TRBV6-1 to TRBJ1-3, with D possibly TRBD1 on 5 matching bases. Trimming cost V 1 base and J 8 bases, with 9 bases left between them. CDR1 and CDR2 (germline): MNHNS, SASEGT. The CDR3 sequence is 13 residues long.

The rearrangement uses TRBV27 and TRBJ1-2, with TRBD1 matching 8 bases. This CDR3 has 15 residues. The J segment lost 8 bases and the V segment lost 6 bases, leaving 14 bases of the junction unmatched. Looked up from germline, CDR1 is MNHEY and CDR2 is SMNVEV (reference sequence). The CDR3 reads CASRADRGRLKGYTF. CDR3 nucleotides: TGTGCCAGCAGAGCCGACAGGGGCCGATTAAAGGGCTACACCTTC.

The V gene is TRBV30, the J gene TRBJ1-4; weak D call: TRBD1 (6 bases). Germline V gene lookup returns CDR1 GTSNPN and CDR2 SVGIG (reference sequence). CDR3 size: 14 residues. V dropped 1 base and J dropped 2 bases, with 8 bases sitting between them. As DNA, the CDR3 is TGTGCCTGGAGTGGGGGGGCGACTAATGAAAAACTGTTTTTT. Translation gives CAWSGGATNEKLFF.

The chain links TRBV18 to TRBJ1-2; D ambiguous. Between the trimmed V and J ends, which lost 3 bases and 4 bases, there was a span of 15 bases. Germline CDR1 is KGHSH and CDR2 is LQKENI. This CDR3 spans 15 amino acids. The CDR3 coding sequence is TGTGCCAGCTCACCCATGTGGCACCTCCTCTATGGCTACACCTTC. This codes for CASSPMWHLLYGYTF. The entire variable domain, with the rest obtained from reference TRBV18 and TRBJ1-2, is as follows: NAGVMQNPRHLVRRRGQEARLRCSPMKGHSHVYWYRQLPEEGLKFMVYLQKENIIDESGMPKERFSAEFPKEGPSILRIQQVVRGDSAAYFCASSPMWHLLYGYTFGSGTRLTVV.

This clone was found once. The chain employs TRBV5-4 and TRBJ2-4; 7 bases are shared with TRBD2. The germline V gene encodes CDR1 SGHNT and CDR2 YYREEE (reference sequence). V dropped 5 bases and J dropped 3; count of bases not matched to a gene: 11. The CDR3 is 16 amino acids. The CDR3 nucleotides read TGTGCCAGCAGTCGAGTGGGAGCGGGGAACAAAAACATTCAGTACTTC. Translation gives CASSRVGAGNKNIQYF.

The chain has TRBV4-3 and TRBJ1-1; TRBD1 matches 7 bases. J was trimmed by 0 bases and V by 4 bases; bases with no gene match: 2. Looked up from germline, CDR1 is LGHNA and CDR2 is YSLEER. The CDR3 sequence is 14 residues long. The CDR3 is CASSRTGMNTEAFF. CDR3 sequence (DNA): TGCGCCAGCAGCCGGACAGGCATGAACACTGAAGCTTTCTTT.